Each of the 11 T cell receptor beta chains below was sequenced from the same sample in a study of blood T cell repertoires in COVID-19 (dated by TCRdb to 2020 to 2021). Libraries came from the immunoSEQ multiplex PCR assay. What TCRdb holds here is the immuneACCESS table cut down to in-frame rearrangements. Part of the clones is not present; checked against another copy, under half of the missing clones reflect an unresolved V gene, and the others are unexplained. Recorded for this sample are 300,000 to 400,000 clones; roughly 91% of them occurred a single time. 1% of the sample goes to the ten largest clones. Sequencing input: peripheral blood. These TCRs come from a man aged 45 to 65 with active or convalescent COVID-19.

The V gene is TRBV20-1, the J gene TRBJ1-5; D call uncertain. The V end was cut by 3 bases, the J end by 2 bases, with 23 bases between. Germline CDR1 DFQATT, CDR2 SNEGSKA (reference sequence). The CDR3 contains 18 residues. In nucleotides, the CDR3 is TGCAGTGCTAGTGCTGGTCGGGCGGGGAGAATTGGCAATCAGCCCCAGCATTTT. Its protein product is CSASAGRAGRIGNQPQHF.

The chain uses TRBV5-1 and TRBJ1-4, with TRBD1 identical over 7 bases. V dropped 2 bases and J dropped 2; count of bases not matched to a gene: 15. CDR1 is SGHRS and CDR2 is YFSETQ in the germline V gene. The CDR3 sequence is 19 residues long. This CDR3 is CASSFYSGQAGGTNEKLFF. The CDR3 DNA reads as TGCGCCAGCAGCTTCTATTCAGGACAGGCGGGTGGCACTAATGAAAAACTGTTTTTT. The full variable domain, its missing parts supplied by reference TRBV5-1 and TRBJ1-4, is KAGVTQTPRYLIKTRGQQVTLSCSPISGHRSVSWYQQTPGQGLQFLFEYFSETQRNKGNFPGRFSGRQFSNSRSEMNVSTLELGDSALYLCASSFYSGQAGGTNEKLFFGSGTQLSVL.

This chain uses TRBV3-1 (or the pseudogene TRBV3-2) with TRBJ2-1, with TRBD2 matching over 13 bases. The junction had 7 bases not matched to a gene; V was cut back by 4 bases and J by 4 bases. The CDR3 spans 17 residues. Per germline, CDR1 LGHDT and CDR2 YNNKEL (reference sequence). The chain's CDR3 is CASSLTSGRARYNEQFF. The CDR3 bases are TGTGCCAGCAGCCTCACTAGCGGGAGGGCCCGTTACAATGAGCAGTTCTTC.

The CDR3 DNA sequence: TGCGCCAGCAGCTCGACGACAGGTAGTTATTCACCCCTCCACTTT. Amino acids: CASSSTTGSYSPLHF. The chain couples TRBV5-1 to TRBJ1-6; D is perhaps TRBD1 (6 bases). Germline V gene lookup returns CDR1 SGHRS and CDR2 YFSETQ. V lost 3 bases and J 8 bases, leaving 15 bases between the germline ends. The CDR3 loop spans 15 amino acids.

The chain uses TRBV28 and TRBJ1-2, with 9 bases aligning to TRBD1. This CDR3 spans 15 amino acids. Germline CDR1 and CDR2: MDHEN and SYDVKM. V was pared by 5 bases and J by 4 bases, with 8 bases of the junction left unmatched. CDR3 coding DNA: TGTGCCAGCAGTCCCGGGGGACAGGGAATCTATGGCTACACCTTC. Protein: CASSPGGQGIYGYTF.

The chain is built from TRBV28 and TRBJ1-4; 8 nucleotides match TRBD1. Germline V gives CDR1 MDHEN, CDR2 SYDVKM. The CDR3 covers 13 residues. Unmatched junction bases numbered 6, after V lost 8 bases and J lost 7 bases. The CDR3 here is CASYQGAGEKLFF. The CDR3 nucleotides are TGTGCCAGCTACCAGGGGGCGGGTGAAAAACTGTTTTTT.

The chain is built from TRBV29-1 and TRBJ2-2; D is uncertain. The CDR3 is 14 amino acids. Trimming cost V 8 bases and J 0 bases, with 13 bases left between them. Germline CDR1 SQVTM, CDR2 ANQGSEA. Here the CDR3 reads CSIRLRTNTGELFF. As DNA, the CDR3 is TGCAGCATTAGACTGAGAACGAACACCGGGGAGCTGTTTTTT.

The chain combines TRBV5-1 with TRBJ1-1; 10 bases are a match to TRBD1. Germline V CDR1 and CDR2: SGHRS, YFSETQ. Germline trimming cut 7 bases from V and 3 bases from J; bases unmatched to any gene: 3. The CDR3 covers 13 residues. CDR3 DNA: TGCGCCAGCGCGGGACAGGGGCACACTGAAGCTTTCTTT. Translating gives CASAGQGHTEAFF.

This clone was recorded once. This chain joins TRBV19 and TRBJ2-1; D unresolved. From germline, CDR1 is LNHDA and CDR2 SQIVND (reference sequence). The CDR3 loop spans 14 amino acids. V lost 5 bases and J 3 bases, leaving 11 bases between the germline ends. CDR3 nucleotides: TGTGCCAGTAGTTTCGATTACTTCTACAATGAGCAGTTCTTC. Translation: CASSFDYFYNEQFF.

The rearrangement joins TRBV9 to TRBJ1-6; D unresolved. The CDR3 has 14 amino acids. In germline, CDR1 is SGDLS, CDR2 YYNGEE. The V gene lost 2 bases and the J gene lost 7 bases, with 10 bases spanning the gap. The CDR3 DNA reads TGTGCCAGCAGCGTTGGAGAATTAAATTCACCCCTCCACTTT. Translated: CASSVGELNSPLHF.

The chain links TRBV7-9 to TRBJ2-7, with D possibly TRBD1 on 6 matching bases. CDR3 length equals 13 residues. Germline CDR1 is SEHNR and CDR2 is FQNEAQ (reference sequence). Trimming stripped 2 bases from V and 2 bases from J, with 7 bases between. DNA for the CDR3: TGTGCCAGCAGCTTACAGGGGCCCTACGAGCAGTACTTC. Translation gives CASSLQGPYEQYF.